This T cell receptor (beta chain) appears in the sequencing data of a study of vaccination and CD4 T cells after COVID-19. For the study at large: Culture controls were given either a CEFX pool, an HIV-1 Nef pool, or no peptide. Study results and limitations: No early post-infection timepoints were studied, and convalescent patients studied were relatively few. Nearly all convalescent vaccine-specific clones, 304 of 307, recognized only SARS-CoV-2 spike.

Sample treatment: roughly 11-day PBMC culture with coronavirus spike peptide pools or control peptides (ViraFEST assay). The CDR3 extends over 12 amino acids. The germline V and J ends were trimmed by 3 bases and 4 bases, with 6 bases remaining between them. Looked up from germline, CDR1 is MGHDK and CDR2 is SYGVNS. An Oncomine TCR Beta short-read assay was used to sequence the DNA from cultured CD4+ T cells. DNA came from CD4+ T cells after culture. TCRdb processed the PCR reads anew with MiXCR; each CDR3 protein has one entry. The data contain about 5,400 distinct CDR3 sequences, 30% to 35% of them singletons. For this clonotype: Its antigen is not known.

The genes are TRBV25-1 and TRBJ1-2, with D maybe TRBD1 (5 bases). This clonotype originated in a human donor who had recovered from COVID-19. The sequenced sample was CD4+ T cells from blood, cultured in vitro, obtained after SARS-CoV-2 vaccination. CDR3 coding DNA: TGTGCCAGCAGTGAGGGGACCTATGGCTACACCTTC. Amino acid sequence: CASSEGTYGYTF.